Below, 22 T cell receptor beta chains from the same sample are listed, as sequenced in a study of T cell changes during pregnancy in multiple sclerosis. Clones were read by immunoSEQ multiplex PCR, and TCRdb kept only the in-frame ones, dropping some. The sample lists 60,000 or so clones; 70% to 90% were seen once. This sample comprised peripheral blood, obtained in the first trimester of pregnancy. The receptors here all came from a female donor in good health, enrolled as a control in a pregnancy study.

The J gene is TRBJ1-4, the V gene TRBV7-2; D is unresolved. The CDR3 sequence is 14 residues long. Trimming removed 1 base at V and 3 bases at J, with 6 bases between. Germline lookup yields CDR1 SGHTA and CDR2 FQGNSA. The CDR3 protein is CASSLDLSNEKLFF. In nucleotides, the CDR3 is TGTGCCAGCAGCTTAGACTTGTCTAATGAAAAACTGTTTTTT.

The genes are TRBV7-8 and TRBJ2-7, with D possibly matching TRBD1 (5 bases). V shed 1 base and J shed 2 bases, with 12 bases lying between them. Germline V lookup: CDR1 SGHVS, CDR2 FQNEAQ. The CDR3 runs 15 residues. CDR3 in DNA: TGTGCCAGCAGCTTAGGGCAGGGTGGTCCCTACGAGCAGTACTTC. It is translated as CASSLGQGGPYEQYF.

This clone was counted once. One end of the junction does not line up with germline, which may come from a read error. This rearrangement joins TRBV10-3 to TRBJ2-4, with 7 nucleotides matching TRBD1. This CDR3 is 13 amino acids long. Germline V gene lookup returns CDR1 ENHRY and CDR2 SYGVKD. CDR3 protein: CAISDISGTAFNF. The CDR3 DNA follows: TGTGCCATCAGTGATATTTCCGGGACAGCCTTTAACTTC.

The chain employs TRBV19 and TRBJ2-2, with D maybe TRBD1 (5 bases). The germline V and J ends were trimmed by 11 bases and 5 bases, with 18 bases remaining between them. This CDR3 has 14 amino acids. Germline loops: CDR1 LNHDA, CDR2 SQIVND (reference sequence). In DNA form, the CDR3 reads TGTGCCTCCCAAGGGGCCGCCGGGACCGGGGAGCTGTTTTTT. Its protein is CASQGAAGTGELFF.

The V and J genes are TRBV9 and TRBJ2-1; 8 nucleotides agree with TRBD2. Germline values: CDR1 SGDLS, CDR2 YYNGEE. V shed 4 bases, J shed 9 bases, and the junction held 9 bases outside the gene matches. The CDR3 spans 14 residues. The CDR3, as DNA: TGTGCCAGCAGCCCGTGGACTAGCCAGCGTGAGCAGTTCTTC. Encoded protein: CASSPWTSQREQFF.

This chain uses TRBV5-1 with TRBJ2-2, with 13 bases identical to TRBD2. V lost 4 bases, J lost 5 bases, and 11 bases stayed unmatched. The CDR3 loop spans 18 amino acids. The germline CDR1 and CDR2 sequences are SGHRS and YFSETQ. The CDR3 here is CASSEGTSGAPLTGELFF. The CDR3 DNA is TGCGCCAGCAGCGAAGGGACTAGCGGGGCCCCCTTGACCGGGGAGCTGTTTTTT.

This rearrangement joins TRBV7-3 to TRBJ2-2, with 10 positions matching TRBD2. The V and J ends lost 6 bases and 1 base, in that order; junction bases with no gene match: 5. The CDR3 runs to 16 residues. Germline CDR1 reads SGHTA; CDR2 reads FQGTGA. CDR3 residues: CASSPKRGGNTGELFF. The CDR3 DNA is TGTGCCAGCAGTCCTAAGCGGGGGGGGAACACCGGGGAGCTGTTTTTT.

V gene TRBV5-1 combines with J gene TRBJ1-1; 7 nucleotides align to TRBD1. The CDR3 has 16 amino acids. J was trimmed by 11 bases and V by 4 bases; bases with no gene match: 20. In germline, CDR1 is SGHRS, CDR2 YFSETQ. CDR3 nucleotide sequence: TGCGCCAGCAGCCTGGGACAGACGGTACGAACACTGAGGGCTTTCTTT. Translating it yields CASSLGQTVRTLRAFF.

The genes are TRBV7-8 and TRBJ2-3, with 13 bases lining up with TRBD2. The length of the CDR3 is 19 residues. The germline V gene encodes CDR1 SGHVS and CDR2 FQNEAQ. The junction had 12 bases not matched to a gene; V was cut back by 3 bases and J by 3 bases. CDR3 sequence reads: CASSFRTSGGPSATDTQYF. CDR3 DNA sequence: TGTGCCAGCAGCTTCCGGACTAGCGGGGGCCCCTCGGCGACAGATACGCAGTATTTT.

V and J are TRBV10-3 and TRBJ1-5, with TRBD1 identical over 7 bases. V lost 2 bases, J lost 4 bases, and 8 bases stayed unmatched. The germline V gene has CDR1 ENHRY and CDR2 SYGVKD. The CDR3 length is 16 residues. As DNA, the CDR3 is TGTGCCATCAGTGAGAGATCAGGGGGTATTAATCAGCCCCAGCATTTT. Its protein product is CAISERSGGINQPQHF.

The chain is built from TRBV6-5 and TRBJ2-1; 11 positions agree with TRBD2. The V segment lost 6 bases and the J segment 3 bases; nucleotides outside the gene matches: 4. The CDR3 has 15 residues. CDR1 and CDR2 from the germline V gene are MNHEY and SVGAGI. Here the CDR3 DNA reads TGTGCCAGCAGCCTTAGCGGGGGGGTCTACAATGAGCAGTTCTTC. Its protein is CASSLSGGVYNEQFF.

V and J are TRBV6-5 and TRBJ2-7; TRBD1 matches 9 bases. V lost 5 bases, J lost 3 bases, and 2 bases stayed unmatched. This CDR3 region has 13 residues. Germline assignment: CDR1 MNHEY and CDR2 SVGAGI. As DNA, the CDR3 is TGTGCCAGCAGTACAGGGGGCGGCTACGAGCAGTACTTC. Its translation is CASSTGGGYEQYF.

CDR3 region: CASSLAPAMYSNQPQHF. In DNA, the CDR3 is TGTGCCAGCAGTTTAGCACCAGCGATGTATAGCAATCAGCCCCAGCATTTT. This rearrangement joins TRBV28 to TRBJ1-5; no clear D gene. V shed 2 bases and J shed 0 bases, with 14 bases lying between them. The CDR3 has 17 residues. CDR1 and CDR2 from the germline V gene are MDHEN and SYDVKM. The whole variable domain, remainder taken from reference TRBV28 and TRBJ1-5, is DVKVTQSSRYLVKRTGEKVFLECVQDMDHENMFWYRQDPGLGLRLIYFSYDVKMKEKGDIPEGYSVSREKKERFSLILESASTNQTSMYLCASSLAPAMYSNQPQHFGDGTRLSIL.

As DNA, the CDR3 is TGCGCCAGCAGGATTTACAGTGTCACTGAAGCTTTCTTT. Translating gives CASRIYSVTEAFF. The rearrangement uses TRBV10-1 and TRBJ1-1; D uncertain. The CDR3 is 13 residues long. V was clipped by 6 bases and J by 4 bases, with 12 bases between them. CDR1 is WNHNN, CDR2 SYGVQD, per germline (reference sequence).

This sequence joins TRBV9 and TRBJ2-7; D possibly corresponds to TRBD1 (6 bases). The germline gives CDR1 SGDLS, CDR2 YYNGEE. The CDR3 runs 13 residues. V dropped 0 bases and J dropped 7 bases, with 11 bases sitting between them. As DNA, the CDR3 is TGTGCCAGCAGCGTAGACAGGGTGGGGGAGCAGTACTTC. This gives the protein CASSVDRVGEQYF.

The chain has TRBV7-2 and TRBJ1-6, with a possible D match to TRBD1 (6 bases). V was trimmed by 5 bases and J by 0 bases, leaving 14 bases between them. The CDR3 totals 17 residues. The germline CDR1 and CDR2 sequences are SGHTA and FQGNSA. Here the CDR3 DNA reads TGTGCCAGCAGCACGAGGGGGGGAATCTCCTATAATTCACCCCTCCACTTT. Protein sequence: CASSTRGGISYNSPLHF. Full variable domain (remainder filled in from reference TRBV7-2 and TRBJ1-6): GAGVSQSPSNKVTEKGKDVELRCDPISGHTALYWYRQSLGQGLEFLIYFQGNSAPDKSGLPSDRFSAERTGGSVSTLTIQRTQQEDSAVYLCASSTRGGISYNSPLHFGNGTRLTVT.

This chain joins TRBV2 and TRBJ2-7; D possibly corresponds to TRBD1 (5 bases). V shed 6 bases and J shed 7 bases, with 16 bases lying between them. CDR3 length equals 13 residues. Germline V CDR1 and CDR2: SNHLY, FYNNEI. This CDR3 reads CASSQDTFSEQYF. The CDR3 bases are TGTGCCAGCAGCCAGGACACCTTTTCAGAGCAGTACTTC.

In this sample, this clone turned up a few times. The chain links TRBV30 to TRBJ1-4, with 8 bases that match TRBD1. Germline V gives CDR1 GTSNPN, CDR2 SVGIG (reference sequence). V was clipped by 2 bases and J by 8 bases; unmatched bases: 10. This CDR3 spans 15 amino acids. CDR3 nucleotide sequence: TGTGCCTGGAGTCCCACGGACAGGGCGAACGAAAAACTGTTTTTT. Translation: CAWSPTDRANEKLFF.

This clone showed up just once. Here the CDR3 DNA reads TGCGCCAGCAGTCCTCCGGACAGAAACTCCTATAATTCACCCCTCCACTTT. It is translated as CASSPPDRNSYNSPLHF. This chain uses TRBV23-1 with TRBJ1-6; D possibly corresponds to TRBD1 (6 bases). TRBV23-1 is noted as an ORF with a role that remains uncertain. This CDR3 spans 17 amino acids. Deletions cut 4 bases from V and 0 bases from J, with 13 bases between.

This sequence joins TRBV27 and TRBJ2-1; perhaps TRBD1 as D (5 bases). Germline CDR1 is MNHEY and CDR2 is SMNVEV (reference sequence). The CDR3 spans 14 residues. Trimming removed 3 bases at V and 4 bases at J, with 10 bases between. The CDR3 nucleotides are TGTGCCAGCAGTTTGTCAGGGCCTTACAATGAGCAGTTCTTC. Its protein product is CASSLSGPYNEQFF.

J is TRBJ1-6 and V is TRBV6-5; D might be TRBD1 (6 bases). Germline assignment: CDR1 MNHEY and CDR2 SVGAGI. The CDR3 is 15 amino acids. V shed 7 bases and J shed 4 bases, with 14 bases lying between them. The CDR3 coding sequence is TGTGCCAGCACCTCTGGACAGATTTATAATTCACCCCTCCACTTT. Translating gives CASTSGQIYNSPLHF.

The chain combines TRBV4-3 with TRBJ2-7; TRBD2 aligns across 8 bases. The J segment lost 2 bases and the V segment lost 4 bases, leaving 16 bases of the junction unmatched. Germline V gene data show CDR1 as LGHNA and CDR2 as YSLEER. This CDR3 is built from 18 residues. Written as DNA, the CDR3 is TGCGCCAGCAGCCCGCCGGCTTATACGGGGGGGATCCCCTACGAGCAGTACTTC. Translating gives CASSPPAYTGGIPYEQYF.